This TCR beta chain stems from a study of PD-1 blockade in classical Hodgkin lymphoma. Study-level points and caveats: Whatever underlies the repertoire differences (possibly disease activity or prior therapy) remains undefined. According to reports, newly diagnosed patients had lower baseline TCR diversity than healthy donors, and relapsed/refractory patients had lower baseline TCR diversity still.

Time point denoted: newly diagnosed, previously untreated cHL patient sample. Magnetic negative selection was used to purify CD4+ T cells from PBMCs that had been thawed. PBMCs representing newly diagnosed, untreated classical Hodgkin lymphoma functioned as the comparison. CDR1 and CDR2 from the germline V gene are SEHNR and FQNEAQ (reference sequence). J lost 5 bases, V lost 6 bases, and 5 bases had no gene match. There are 14 residues in the CDR3. A remark on this clone: Its specificity is unknown.

TCRdb keeps only in-frame clones here, not all; method: immunoSEQ multiplex PCR. The sample carries some 30,000 clones, about 88% recorded once. The origin of this receptor is a human donor with classical Hodgkin lymphoma. The genes are TRBV7-9 and TRBJ2-1; TRBD2 aligns across 9 bases. Sequenced input: CD4+ T cells from blood. The CDR3 DNA is TGTGCCAGCAGACTAGCGGGCGGGAACAATGAGCAGTTCTTC. Its translation is CASRLAGGNNEQFF.